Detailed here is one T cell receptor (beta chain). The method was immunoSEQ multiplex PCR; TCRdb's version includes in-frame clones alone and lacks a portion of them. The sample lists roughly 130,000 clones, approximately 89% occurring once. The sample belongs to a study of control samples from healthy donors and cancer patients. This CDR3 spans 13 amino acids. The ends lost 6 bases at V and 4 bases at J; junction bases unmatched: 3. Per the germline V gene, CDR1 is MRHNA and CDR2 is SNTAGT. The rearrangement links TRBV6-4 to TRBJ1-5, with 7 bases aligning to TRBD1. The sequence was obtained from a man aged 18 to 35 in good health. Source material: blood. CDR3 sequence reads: CASSSDRNQPQHF. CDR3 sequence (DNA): TGTGCCAGCAGCTCGGACAGGAATCAGCCCCAGCATTTT.